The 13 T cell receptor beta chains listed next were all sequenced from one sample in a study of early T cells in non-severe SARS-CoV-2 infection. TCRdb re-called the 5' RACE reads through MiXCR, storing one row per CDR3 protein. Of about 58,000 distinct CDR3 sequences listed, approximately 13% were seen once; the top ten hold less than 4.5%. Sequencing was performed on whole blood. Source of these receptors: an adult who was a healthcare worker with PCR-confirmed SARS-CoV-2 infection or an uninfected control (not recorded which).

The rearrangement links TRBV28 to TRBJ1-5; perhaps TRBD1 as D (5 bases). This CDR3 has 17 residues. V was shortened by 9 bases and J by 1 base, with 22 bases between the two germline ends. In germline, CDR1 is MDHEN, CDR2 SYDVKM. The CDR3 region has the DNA TGTGCCAGTGGATTAGCGCGGGGGGAGGAAAGCAATCAGCCCCAGCATTTT. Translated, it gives CASGLARGEESNQPQHF.

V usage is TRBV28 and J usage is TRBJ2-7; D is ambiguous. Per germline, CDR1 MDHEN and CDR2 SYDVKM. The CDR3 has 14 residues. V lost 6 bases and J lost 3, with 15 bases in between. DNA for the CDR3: TGTGCCAGCAGCCCCCCAACCCCAGTCTACGAGCAGTACTTC. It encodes CASSPPTPVYEQYF.

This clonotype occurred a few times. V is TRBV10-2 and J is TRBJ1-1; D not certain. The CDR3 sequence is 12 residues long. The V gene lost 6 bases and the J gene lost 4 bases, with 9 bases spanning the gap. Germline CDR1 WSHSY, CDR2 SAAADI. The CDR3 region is CASRPRTTEAFF. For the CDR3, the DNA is TGCGCCAGCAGGCCTCGTACCACTGAAGCTTTCTTT.

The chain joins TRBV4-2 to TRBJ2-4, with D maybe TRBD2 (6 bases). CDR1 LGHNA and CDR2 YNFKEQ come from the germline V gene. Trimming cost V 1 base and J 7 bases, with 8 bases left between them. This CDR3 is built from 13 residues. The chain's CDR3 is CASSQVRGNIQYF. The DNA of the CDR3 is TGTGCCAGCAGCCAAGTCCGGGGGAACATTCAGTACTTC.

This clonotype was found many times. The CDR3 DNA follows: TGTGCCAGCAGTGAAGGCCCCAGTGGAGCCCAGCATTTT. As protein: CASSEGPSGAQHF. The chain has TRBV6-1 and TRBJ1-5; D not certain. CDR3 length: 13 residues. Germline loops: CDR1 MNHNS, CDR2 SASEGT. Trimming cost V 1 base and J 11 bases, with 12 bases left between them.

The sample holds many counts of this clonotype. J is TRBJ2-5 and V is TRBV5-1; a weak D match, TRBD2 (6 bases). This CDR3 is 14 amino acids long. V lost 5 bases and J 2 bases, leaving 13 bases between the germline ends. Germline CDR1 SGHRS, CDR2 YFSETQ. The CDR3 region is CASSFPGRQETQYF. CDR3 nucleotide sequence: TGCGCCAGCAGTTTCCCGGGGAGGCAAGAGACCCAGTACTTC.

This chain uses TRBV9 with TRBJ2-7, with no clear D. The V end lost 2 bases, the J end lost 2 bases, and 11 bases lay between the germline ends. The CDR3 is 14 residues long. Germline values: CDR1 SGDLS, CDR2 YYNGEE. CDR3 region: CASSVEPIPYEQYF. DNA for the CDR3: TGTGCCAGCAGCGTGGAGCCGATCCCCTACGAGCAGTACTTC.

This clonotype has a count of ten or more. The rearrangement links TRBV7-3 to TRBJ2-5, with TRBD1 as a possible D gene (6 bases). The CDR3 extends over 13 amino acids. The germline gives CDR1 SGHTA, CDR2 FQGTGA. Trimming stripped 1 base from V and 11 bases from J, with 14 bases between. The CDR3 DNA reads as TGTGCCAGCAGCTTAAACTCTCGAGGGACACAGTACTTC. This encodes CASSLNSRGTQYF.

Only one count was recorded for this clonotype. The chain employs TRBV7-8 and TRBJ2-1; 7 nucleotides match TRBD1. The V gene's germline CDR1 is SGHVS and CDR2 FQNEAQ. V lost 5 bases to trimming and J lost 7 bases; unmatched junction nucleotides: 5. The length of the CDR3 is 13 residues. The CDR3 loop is CASSLTRGNEQFF. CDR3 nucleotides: TGTGCCAGCAGCCTGACCAGGGGGAATGAGCAGTTCTTC. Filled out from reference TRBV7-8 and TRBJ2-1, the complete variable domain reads GAGVSQSPRYKVAKRGQDVALRCDPISGHVSLFWYQQALGQGPEFLTYFQNEAQLDKSGLPSDRFFAERPEGSVSTLKIQRTQQEDSAVYLCASSLTRGNEQFFGPGTRLTVL.

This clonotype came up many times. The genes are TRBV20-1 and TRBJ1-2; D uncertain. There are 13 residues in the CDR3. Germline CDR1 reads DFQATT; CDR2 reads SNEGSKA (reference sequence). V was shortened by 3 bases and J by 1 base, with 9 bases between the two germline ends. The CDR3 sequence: CSARYTNNYGYTF. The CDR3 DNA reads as TGCAGTGCTAGGTATACCAATAACTATGGCTACACCTTC.

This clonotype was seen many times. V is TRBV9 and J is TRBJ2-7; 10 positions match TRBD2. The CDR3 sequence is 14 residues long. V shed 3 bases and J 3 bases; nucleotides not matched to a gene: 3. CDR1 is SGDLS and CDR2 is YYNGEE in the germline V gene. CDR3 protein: CASSESGRDYEQYF. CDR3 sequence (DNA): TGTGCCAGCAGCGAGAGCGGGAGGGACTACGAGCAGTACTTC.

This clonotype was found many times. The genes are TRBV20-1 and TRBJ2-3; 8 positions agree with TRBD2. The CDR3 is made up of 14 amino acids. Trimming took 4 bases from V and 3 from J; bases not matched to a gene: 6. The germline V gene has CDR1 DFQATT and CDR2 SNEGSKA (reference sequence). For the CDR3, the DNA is TGCAGTGCTACTGCGGGAGGACGGACAGATACGCAGTATTTT. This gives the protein CSATAGGRTDTQYF.

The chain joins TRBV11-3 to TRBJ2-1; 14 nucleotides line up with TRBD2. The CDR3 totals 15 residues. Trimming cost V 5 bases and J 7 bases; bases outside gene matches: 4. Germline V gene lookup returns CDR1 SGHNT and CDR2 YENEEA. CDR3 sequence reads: CASSPRTSGRNEQFF. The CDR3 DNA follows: TGTGCCAGCAGCCCAAGGACTAGCGGGAGGAATGAGCAGTTCTTC.